Following are 17 T cell receptor beta chains from one sample sequenced in a study of blood T cells in healthy people across ages. Sample-barcoded 5' priming and a J-beta primer mix drove a second PCR of roughly 6 to 12 cycles. From the 5' RACE reads, TCRdb called clonotypes with MiXCR, one entry per CDR3 protein. The sample records just over 800,000 distinct CDR3 sequences, around 62% being singletons. The sequenced sample consisted of blood. These receptor sequences come from a young man in good health.

This clonotype was seen only a few times. CDR3 in amino acids: CASSAKGLAGGLIPYNEQFF. The CDR3 coding sequence is TGCGCCAGCAGCGCCAAGGGACTAGCGGGGGGCCTAATCCCCTACAATGAGCAGTTCTTC. The rearrangement joins TRBV5-1 to TRBJ2-1; 15 positions match TRBD2. This CDR3 contains 20 residues. Trimming removed 4 bases from V and 2 bases from J; junction bases left unmatched: 13. CDR1 and CDR2 (germline): SGHRS, YFSETQ.

The chain recombines TRBV5-4 with TRBJ2-1; tentatively, D is TRBD1 (6 bases). V was cut by 3 bases and J by 0 bases, with 7 bases left in between. The CDR3 runs to 14 residues. Germline-derived CDR1 and CDR2 are SGHNT and YYREEE (reference sequence). In nucleotides, the CDR3 is TGTGCCAGCAGCTCGGACAGCTCCTACAATGAGCAGTTCTTC. Its protein product is CASSSDSSYNEQFF.

This clonotype has more than one count but fewer than ten. This chain connects TRBV13 to TRBJ2-1; 10 nucleotides align to TRBD2. This CDR3 contains 16 residues. The ends lost 5 bases at V and 0 bases at J; junction bases unmatched: 4. CDR1 PRHDT and CDR2 FYEKMQ come from the germline V gene (reference sequence). CDR3 in amino acids: CASSPGTSVSYNEQFF. The CDR3 DNA follows: TGTGCCAGCAGCCCTGGGACTAGCGTCTCCTACAATGAGCAGTTCTTC.

The chain combines TRBV28 with TRBJ2-5, with D tentatively TRBD1 or TRBD2 (5 bases each). Looked up from germline, CDR1 is MDHEN and CDR2 is SYDVKM. The CDR3 is 15 amino acids. V dropped 5 bases and J dropped 6 bases, with 19 bases sitting between them. The CDR3 protein is CASSPPVGEKKTQYF. DNA for the CDR3: TGTGCCAGCAGTCCTCCCGTGGGGGAAAAAAAGACCCAGTACTTC.

This clonotype has a handful of counts. V gene TRBV4-3 combines with J gene TRBJ2-1, with 7 bases aligning to TRBD1. Germline V gene lookup returns CDR1 LGHNA and CDR2 YSLEER. This CDR3 has 16 amino acids. V lost 1 base to trimming and J lost 2 bases; unmatched junction nucleotides: 5. For the CDR3, the DNA is TGCGCCAGCAGCCAAGCGCTGACAGGGCCCTACAATGAGCAGTTCTTC. Translation gives CASSQALTGPYNEQFF.

The chain couples TRBV4-2 to TRBJ1-5; D unclear. V gave up 0 bases and J gave up 4 bases, with 19 bases separating them. The germline CDR1 and CDR2 sequences are LGHNA and YNFKEQ. This CDR3 comprises 18 residues. This CDR3 is CASSQDQDSTEFNQPQHF. The CDR3 bases are TGTGCCAGCAGCCAAGATCAGGACTCCACGGAATTTAATCAGCCCCAGCATTTT.

This clonotype was recorded many times. CDR3 sequence: CASSLAGTGYNEQFF. The CDR3 region has the DNA TGCGCCAGCAGCTTGGCCGGAACTGGCTACAATGAGCAGTTCTTC. The rearrangement joins TRBV5-1 to TRBJ2-1; D gene ambiguous. Germline values: CDR1 SGHRS, CDR2 YFSETQ. This CDR3 spans 15 amino acids. Trimming removed 0 bases from V and 3 bases from J, with 10 bases in between.

This chain links TRBV19 with TRBJ2-1, with TRBD2 matching 12 bases. Germline V CDR1 and CDR2: LNHDA, SQIVND (reference sequence). CDR3 size: 16 residues. The V gene end was trimmed by 7 bases and the J gene end by 6 bases; junction bases not matched to a gene: 10. DNA of the CDR3: TGTGCCAGTACCGGGACTAGCGGGCTTAAACGCAATGAGCAGTTCTTC. Residues: CASTGTSGLKRNEQFF.

The chain joins TRBV11-2 to TRBJ2-3, with TRBD2 as a possible D gene (6 bases). Trimming removed 5 bases from V and 0 bases from J, with 12 bases in between. Germline CDR1 SGHAT, CDR2 FQNNGV. This CDR3 has 15 residues. CDR3 residues: CASSGRGTSTDTQYF. DNA for the CDR3: TGTGCCAGCAGCGGTCGGGGGACTAGCACAGATACGCAGTATTTT.

For the CDR3, the DNA is TGCAGCGTTGTTTGGGACAGCAATCAGCCCCAGCATTTT. Encoded protein: CSVVWDSNQPQHF. The chain has TRBV29-1 and TRBJ1-5; D might be TRBD1 (5 bases). Germline lookup yields CDR1 SQVTM and CDR2 ANQGSEA. The length of the CDR3 is 13 residues. Trimming left V 4 bases short and J 1 base short, with 8 bases between.

This sequence joins TRBV2 and TRBJ2-3; 7 nucleotides agree with TRBD1. The CDR3 sequence is 15 residues long. V dropped 9 bases and J dropped 0; count of bases not matched to a gene: 9. CDR1 and CDR2 from the germline V gene are SNHLY and FYNNEI. The CDR3 here is CARTGTTSSTDTQYF. In DNA, the CDR3 is TGTGCCAGGACAGGGACCACCTCTAGCACAGATACGCAGTATTTT.

V usage is TRBV12-3 or TRBV12-4 and J usage is TRBJ2-7; D not certain. The CDR3 has 12 residues. V was cut by 5 bases and J by 10 bases, with 15 bases left in between. The DNA of the CDR3 is TGTGCCAGCAGTATTAAGTCGGAGACTCAGTACTTC. Translation: CASSIKSETQYF.

The chain employs TRBV7-9 and TRBJ2-7; the D is unclear. Deletions cut 2 bases from V and 6 bases from J, with 14 bases between. The length of the CDR3 is 14 residues. Per germline, CDR1 SEHNR and CDR2 FQNEAQ (reference sequence). CDR3 sequence: CASSLYLSPSEQYF. In DNA, the CDR3 is TGTGCCAGCAGCTTATACCTTTCCCCCTCCGAGCAGTACTTC.

This chain uses TRBV15 with TRBJ1-2; D unclear. Germline CDR1 is LNHNV and CDR2 is YYDKDF (reference sequence). CDR3 length equals 17 residues. V lost 0 bases and J 3 bases, leaving 17 bases between the germline ends. CDR3 protein: CATSRDAWEDLDYGYTF. CDR3 sequence (DNA): TGTGCCACCAGCAGAGATGCGTGGGAGGACTTGGACTATGGCTACACCTTC.

The chain has TRBV7-2 and TRBJ2-1; no clear D gene. The ends were cut back, 2 bases at V and 8 bases at J, with 13 bases in the middle. The germline CDR1 and CDR2 sequences are SGHTA and FQGNSA. CDR3 size: 14 residues. CDR3: CASSLRFRDHEQFF. CDR3 DNA sequence: TGTGCCAGCAGCTTAAGATTTAGAGACCATGAGCAGTTCTTC.

V is TRBV6-1 and J is TRBJ2-5, with D possibly TRBD2 on 5 matching bases. Trimming pared 2 bases from V and 2 bases from J, leaving 15 bases between. This CDR3 has 16 amino acids. Germline assignment: CDR1 MNHNS and CDR2 SASEGT. CDR3 DNA sequence: TGTGCCAGCAGTGAAATAGCTAGCCGAAGACAAGAGACCCAGTACTTC. Its protein product is CASSEIASRRQETQYF.

The genes are TRBV7-3 and TRBJ2-1; no firm D call. The CDR3 has 14 residues. Germline assignment: CDR1 SGHTA and CDR2 FQGTGA. The germline V and J ends were trimmed by 0 bases and 10 bases, with 13 bases remaining between them. The CDR3 nucleotides read TGTGCCAGCAGCTTAACTGCCGGGTCACACGAGCAGTTCTTC. Amino acid sequence: CASSLTAGSHEQFF. Full variable domain (remainder filled in from reference TRBV7-3 and TRBJ2-1): GAGVSQTPSNKVTEKGKYVELRCDPISGHTALYWYRQSLGQGPEFLIYFQGTGAADDSGLPNDRFFAVRPEGSVSTLKIQRTERGDSAVYLCASSLTAGSHEQFFGPGTRLTVL.